This TCR beta chain was captured in a study of shared clonotypes between healthy human individuals. Study-wide results and limits: Specimens sampled were limited to blood, with tissue repertoires likely differing.

All donors were healthy HIV-negative adults lacking recent acute infections or vaccinations. Genomic DNA of unsorted samples came from 85 million to 90 million PBMCs. In germline, CDR1 is SGHTA, CDR2 FQGNSA. Trimming pared 5 bases from V and 2 bases from J, leaving 12 bases between. The CDR3 runs 14 residues. This clone has a single count. What it recognizes is unknown. The study ran the assay at deep level. Sequenced by immunoSEQ multiplex PCR; TCRdb stores in-frame clones only, minus some. The table has some 500,000 clones, around 80% seen once; the top ten hold about 12%. The receptor was isolated from a woman aged 35 to 49 in good health. Some clones in this sample may be carry-over from other donors' samples. The V call is TRBV7-2, the J call TRBJ2-5; weak D call: TRBD1 (5 bases). Sequencing was performed on PBMCs. CDR3 coding DNA: TGTGCCAGCAGCCCTGGACATCTACAAGAGACCCAGTACTTC. Translated: CASSPGHLQETQYF.